This is a list of T cell receptor beta chains from one sample in a study of regulatory T cells in long-lasting Graves disease. TCRdb itself ran the multiplex PCR reads through MiXCR, one entry per CDR3 protein. This table has 350,000 to 500,000 distinct CDR3 sequences, under 25% appearing once. The material sequenced was peripheral blood mononuclear cells (PBMCs), taken when the disease was refractory, from a patient treated with antithyroid drugs. Receptors were obtained from a female donor with Graves disease. The CDR3 runs from the conserved cysteine through the conserved F or W.

v_call cdr3_aa
TRBV7-2 CASSLMAGWLGGDEQYF
TRBV12-3/TRBV12-4 CASSPRTGIVEQYF
TRBV20-1 CSARDPGALWYNEQFF
TRBV5-4 CASSLDRGNLREQYF
TRBV19 CASSADRISYEQYF
TRBV7-2 CASSRLFTGELFF
TRBV5-1 CASSFGADSYEQYF
TRBV27 CASSFGNYYEQYF
TRBV7-9 CASSLNVGGGMETQYF
TRBV20-1 CSARDSHTYGYTF
TRBV4-2 CASSQDGQEETQYF
TRBV11-2 CASSPPIAGELFF
TRBV14 CASSPPTGETFGALDEQFF
TRBV30 CAWNRLVETQYF
TRBV10-3 CAISESPGRVETQYF
TRBV9 CASSASGPSYEQYF
TRBV28 CASSLRPGDYGYTF
TRBV28 CASSLQGREKTEAFF
TRBV2 CASSETGGIYEQYF
TRBV7-9 CASSYPPGGGYEQYF
TRBV12-3/TRBV12-4 CASSLGWGSSSYEQYF
TRBV11-1 CASSPTGFDSGNTIYF
TRBV29-1 CSVGQPLVNNYGYTF
TRBV28 CASSIPSGGANVLTF
TRBV2 CASTPTLAVNTGELFF
TRBV19 CASLRGSGGQPQHF
TRBV6-2/TRBV6-3 CASSYYGRHQETQYF
TRBV24-1 CATSREFTDTQYF
TRBV11-1 CASSPWTGLTGELFF
TRBV6-1 CASTSLRDTGELFF
TRBV6-1 CASSRRLAGPTGELFF
TRBV5-1 CASSLAGTGGNEQYF
TRBV9 CASSFGSTGELFF
TRBV5-1 CASSLDYTGKLFF
TRBV29-1 CSAGGRETQYF
TRBV3-1 CASSLKNGAYEQYF
TRBV6-2/TRBV6-3 CASSVATGESNQPQHF
TRBV20-1 CSARGGRGSIYEQYF
TRBV7-8 CASSLWGGSEDEQYF
TRBV6-1 CASRKAGGYEQYF
TRBV28 CASSPGPGTEAFF
TRBV2 CASSERGTRMEKLFF